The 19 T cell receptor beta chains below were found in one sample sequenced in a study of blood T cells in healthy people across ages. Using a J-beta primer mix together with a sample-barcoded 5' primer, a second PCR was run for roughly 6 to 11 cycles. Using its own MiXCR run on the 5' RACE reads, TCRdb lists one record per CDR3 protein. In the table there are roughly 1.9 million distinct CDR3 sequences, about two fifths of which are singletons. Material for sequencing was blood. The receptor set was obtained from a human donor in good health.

The CDR3, as DNA: TGTGCCAGCAGTTACGCCCGGGACAGGAGGGAGCAGTACTTC. Translation: CASSYARDRREQYF. The chain links TRBV6-7 to TRBJ2-7; TRBD1 agrees at 8 bases. TRBV6-7 is classed as an ORF, of uncertain function. The CDR3 sequence is 14 residues long. The junction had 7 bases not matched to a gene; V was cut back by 2 bases and J by 7 bases.

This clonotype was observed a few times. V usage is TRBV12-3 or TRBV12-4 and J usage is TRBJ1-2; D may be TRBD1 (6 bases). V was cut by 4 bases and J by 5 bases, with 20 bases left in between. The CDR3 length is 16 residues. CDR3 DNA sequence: TGTGCCAGCAGTTGGGGCCTTAAGACAGGCGGGTATGGCTACACCTTC. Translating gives CASSWGLKTGGYGYTF.

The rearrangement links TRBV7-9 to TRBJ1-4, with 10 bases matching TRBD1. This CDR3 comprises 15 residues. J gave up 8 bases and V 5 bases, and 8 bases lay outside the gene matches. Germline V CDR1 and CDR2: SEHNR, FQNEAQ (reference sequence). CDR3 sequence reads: CASSGDGTGVEKLFF. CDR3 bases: TGTGCCAGCAGCGGCGACGGGACAGGGGTCGAAAAACTGTTTTTT.

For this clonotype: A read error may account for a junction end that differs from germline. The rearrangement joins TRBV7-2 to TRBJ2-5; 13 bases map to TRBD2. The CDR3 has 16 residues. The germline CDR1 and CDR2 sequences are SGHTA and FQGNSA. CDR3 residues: CASSVARTSGGETQYF. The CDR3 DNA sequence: TGTGCCAGCAGCGTAGCACGGACTAGCGGGGGCGAGACCCAGTACTTC.

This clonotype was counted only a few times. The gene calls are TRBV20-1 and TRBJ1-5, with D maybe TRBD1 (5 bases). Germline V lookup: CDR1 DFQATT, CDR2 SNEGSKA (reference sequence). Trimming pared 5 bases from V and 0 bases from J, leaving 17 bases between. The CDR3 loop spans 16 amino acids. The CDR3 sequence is CSALPGGLYSNQPQHF. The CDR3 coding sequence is TGCAGTGCTTTACCCGGGGGGTTATATAGCAATCAGCCCCAGCATTTT.

CDR3 sequence: CASSPGQANNEQFF. CDR3 DNA: TGTGCCAGCTCACCCGGACAGGCCAACAATGAGCAGTTCTTC. The chain links TRBV18 to TRBJ2-1; 7 nucleotides align to TRBD1. Germline values: CDR1 KGHSH, CDR2 LQKENI. J was trimmed by 5 bases and V by 3 bases; bases with no gene match: 4. The CDR3 length is 14 residues.

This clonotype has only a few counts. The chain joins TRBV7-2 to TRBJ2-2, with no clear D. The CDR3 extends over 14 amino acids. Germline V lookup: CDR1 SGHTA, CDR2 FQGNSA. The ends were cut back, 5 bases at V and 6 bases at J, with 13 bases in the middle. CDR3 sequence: CASSPLRYSGELFF. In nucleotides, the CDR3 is TGTGCCAGCAGCCCGCTGCGGTACTCCGGGGAGCTGTTTTTT. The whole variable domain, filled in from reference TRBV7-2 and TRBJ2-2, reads GAGVSQSPSNKVTEKGKDVELRCDPISGHTALYWYRQSLGQGLEFLIYFQGNSAPDKSGLPSDRFSAERTGGSVSTLTIQRTQQEDSAVYLCASSPLRYSGELFFGEGSRLTVL.

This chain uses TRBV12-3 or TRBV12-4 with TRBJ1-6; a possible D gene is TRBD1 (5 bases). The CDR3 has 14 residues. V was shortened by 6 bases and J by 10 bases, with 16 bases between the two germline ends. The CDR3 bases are TGTGCCAGCAGCCTAGCCCAGGGCTGGTCACCCCTCCACTTT. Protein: CASSLAQGWSPLHF.

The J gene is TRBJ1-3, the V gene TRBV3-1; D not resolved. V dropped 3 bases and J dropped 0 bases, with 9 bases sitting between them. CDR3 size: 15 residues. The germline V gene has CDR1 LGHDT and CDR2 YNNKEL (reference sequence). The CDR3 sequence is CASSQGNHSGNTIYF. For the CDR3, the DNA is TGTGCCAGCAGCCAGGGGAACCACTCTGGAAACACCATATATTTT.

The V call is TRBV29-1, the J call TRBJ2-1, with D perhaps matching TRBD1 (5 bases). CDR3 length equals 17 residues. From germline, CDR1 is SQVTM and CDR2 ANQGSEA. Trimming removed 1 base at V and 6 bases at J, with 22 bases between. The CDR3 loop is CSVEGESQVLAINEQFF. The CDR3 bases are TGCAGCGTTGAAGGAGAATCACAGGTATTAGCAATCAATGAGCAGTTCTTC.

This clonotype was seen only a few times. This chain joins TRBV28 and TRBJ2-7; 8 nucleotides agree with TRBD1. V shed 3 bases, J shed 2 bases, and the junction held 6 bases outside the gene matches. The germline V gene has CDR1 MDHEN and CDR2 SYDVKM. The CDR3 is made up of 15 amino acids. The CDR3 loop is CASSFIWTGPYEQYF. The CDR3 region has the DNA TGTGCCAGCAGTTTTATTTGGACAGGGCCCTACGAGCAGTACTTC.

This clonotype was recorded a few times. CDR3: CASSPTTALHF. DNA of the CDR3: TGTGCCAGCAGTCCCACGACGGCCCTCCACTTT. V and J are TRBV28 and TRBJ1-6; D is ambiguous. The germline V gene has CDR1 MDHEN and CDR2 SYDVKM. The V end was cut by 5 bases, the J end by 14 bases, with 10 bases between. CDR3 size: 11 residues.

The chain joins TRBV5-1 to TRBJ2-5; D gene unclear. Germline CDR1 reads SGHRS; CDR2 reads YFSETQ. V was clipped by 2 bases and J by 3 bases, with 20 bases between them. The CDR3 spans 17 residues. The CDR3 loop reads CASSLVLGSDREETQYF. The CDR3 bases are TGCGCCAGCAGCTTAGTGCTTGGGTCGGATCGAGAAGAGACCCAGTACTTC.

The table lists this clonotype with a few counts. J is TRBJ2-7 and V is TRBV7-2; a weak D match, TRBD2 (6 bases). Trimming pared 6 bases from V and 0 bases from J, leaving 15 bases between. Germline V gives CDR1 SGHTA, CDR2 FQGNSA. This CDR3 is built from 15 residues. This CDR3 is CASSKGGSFSYEQYF. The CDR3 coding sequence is TGTGCCAGCAGTAAAGGAGGGTCTTTCTCCTACGAGCAGTACTTC.

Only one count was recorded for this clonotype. This CDR3 reads CASRWGQDGYTF. The DNA for the CDR3 is TGCGCCAGCAGATGGGGACAGGATGGCTACACCTTC. The rearrangement links TRBV5-1 to TRBJ1-2; 8 bases are shared with TRBD1. Germline CDR1 and CDR2: SGHRS and YFSETQ. This CDR3 is built from 12 residues. V dropped 5 bases and J dropped 6; count of bases not matched to a gene: 3.

CDR3 in DNA: TGCAGCGTTGGCCGGGACACCTTCTCCGGGGAGCTGTTTTTT. Amino acid sequence: CSVGRDTFSGELFF. The V and J genes are TRBV29-1 and TRBJ2-2, with D perhaps TRBD1 (6 bases). With 4 bases removed from V and 6 bases from J, the gap between germline ends came to 15 bases. From germline, CDR1 is SQVTM and CDR2 ANQGSEA. This CDR3 spans 14 amino acids.

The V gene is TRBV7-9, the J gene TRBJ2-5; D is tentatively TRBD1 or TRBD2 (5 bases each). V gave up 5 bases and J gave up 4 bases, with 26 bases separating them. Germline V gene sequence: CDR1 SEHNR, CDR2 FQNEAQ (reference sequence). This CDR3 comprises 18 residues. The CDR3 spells CASSGRGLGTPERETQYF. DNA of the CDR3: TGTGCCAGCAGCGGCAGAGGACTCGGGACCCCGGAGAGAGAGACCCAGTACTTC.

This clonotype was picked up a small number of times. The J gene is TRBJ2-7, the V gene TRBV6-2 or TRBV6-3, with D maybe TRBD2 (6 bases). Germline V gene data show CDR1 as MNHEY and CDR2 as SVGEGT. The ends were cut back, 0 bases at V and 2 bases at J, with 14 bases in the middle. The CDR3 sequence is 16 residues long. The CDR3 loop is CASSYSKGGVTYEQYF. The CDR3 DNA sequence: TGTGCCAGCAGTTACTCGAAAGGAGGGGTGACCTACGAGCAGTACTTC.

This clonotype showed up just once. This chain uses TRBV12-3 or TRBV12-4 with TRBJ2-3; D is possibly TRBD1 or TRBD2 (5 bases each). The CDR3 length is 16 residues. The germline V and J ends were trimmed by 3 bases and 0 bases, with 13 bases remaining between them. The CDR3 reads CASSFSGRMSTDTQYF. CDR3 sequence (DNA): TGTGCCAGCAGTTTTTCGGGACGTATGAGCACAGATACGCAGTATTTT.